Listed below are T cell receptor beta chains from one sample, sequenced in a study of cytomegalovirus exposure and HLA in healthy donors. Generated by immunoSEQ multiplex PCR, the TCRdb table keeps only in-frame clones and is missing some. The table lists over 95,000 clones, approximately 80% of them singletons. Specimen: PBMCs. The receptors derive from a female donor in good health and CMV-seronegative. Each CDR3 is given with its conserved first and last residue. Fields, in order: CDR3 DNA, CDR3 protein, clone size, V gene, J gene, D gene, CDR3 length. A D gene is named only where the DNA matches it firmly. Only part of the rows carry a size: once, few, many, or a class if the clone is expanded.

CDR3 DNA: TGTGCCAGCAGCTTCGGGGGAAGCACTAATGAAAAACTGTTTTTT
CDR3 protein: CASSFGGSTNEKLFF
clone size: .
V gene: TRBV7-9
J gene: TRBJ1-4
D gene: .
CDR3 length: 15

CDR3 DNA: TGTGCCAGCACCCCGGTACGCGGGGGCTACAATGAGCAGTTCTTC
CDR3 protein: CASTPVRGGYNEQFF
clone size: .
V gene: TRBV7-8
J gene: TRBJ2-1
D gene: TRBD2
CDR3 length: 15

CDR3 DNA: TGTGCCAGTAGTACCCCTGACAGCTACACTGAAGCTTTCTTT
CDR3 protein: CASSTPDSYTEAFF
clone size: .
V gene: TRBV19
J gene: TRBJ1-1
D gene: .
CDR3 length: 14

CDR3 DNA: TGTGCCAGCAGCCTCTTTAGCGCTGAAGCTTTCTTT
CDR3 protein: CASSLFSAEAFF
clone size: few
V gene: TRBV14
J gene: TRBJ1-1
D gene: .
CDR3 length: 12

CDR3 DNA: TGTGCCAGCAGGCGGGCGGGTGGTAGCGGGGGGGTGAAGACCCAGTACTTC
CDR3 protein: CASRRAGGSGGVKTQYF
clone size: few
V gene: TRBV2
J gene: TRBJ2-5
D gene: TRBD2
CDR3 length: 17

CDR3 DNA: TGTGCCACCAGCGCGGGTACGGGTTGGCCCGAGCAGTACTTC
CDR3 protein: CATSAGTGWPEQYF
clone size: few
V gene: TRBV15
J gene: TRBJ2-7
D gene: .
CDR3 length: 14

CDR3 DNA: TGTGCCAGCAGTGAAGCGGGGGGGGCGCGTTCACCCCTCCACTTT
CDR3 protein: CASSEAGGARSPLHF
clone size: .
V gene: TRBV6-1
J gene: TRBJ1-6
D gene: .
CDR3 length: 15

CDR3 DNA: TGTGCCAGCACCGACAGGTCTTTTAATTCACCCCTCCACTTT
CDR3 protein: CASTDRSFNSPLHF
clone size: .
V gene: TRBV13
J gene: TRBJ1-6
D gene: .
CDR3 length: 14

CDR3 DNA: TGTGCCATCAGTACCCCAGGGTTAACTGCCTACGAGCAGTACTTC
CDR3 protein: CAISTPGLTAYEQYF
clone size: .
V gene: TRBV10-3
J gene: TRBJ2-7
D gene: .
CDR3 length: 15

CDR3 DNA: TGTGCCAGCAGAAGGGACTACTCTGGGGCCAACGTCCTGACTTTC
CDR3 protein: CASRRDYSGANVLTF
clone size: few
V gene: TRBV16
J gene: TRBJ2-6
D gene: TRBD2
CDR3 length: 15

CDR3 DNA: TGCAGCGTTGTGCCCACTGCGGGGTCCCACTCCTACGAGCAGTACTTC
CDR3 protein: CSVVPTAGSHSYEQYF
clone size: .
V gene: TRBV29-1
J gene: TRBJ2-7
D gene: .
CDR3 length: 16

CDR3 DNA: TGCAGCGTTGATGGGGGCATTGAGACCCAGTACTTC
CDR3 protein: CSVDGGIETQYF
clone size: .
V gene: TRBV29-1
J gene: TRBJ2-5
D gene: .
CDR3 length: 12

CDR3 DNA: TGCGCCAGCAGCCCCAGGCCAGGGAACACTGAAGCTTTCTTT
CDR3 protein: CASSPRPGNTEAFF
clone size: .
V gene: TRBV4-3
J gene: TRBJ1-1
D gene: .
CDR3 length: 14

CDR3 DNA: TGCAGCGTTGAAGGCCGGACAGGGTATGGCTACACCTTC
CDR3 protein: CSVEGRTGYGYTF
clone size: once
V gene: TRBV29-1
J gene: TRBJ1-2
D gene: TRBD1
CDR3 length: 13

CDR3 DNA: TGCGCCAGCAGTGAGTTCGGGGACATTCTAGCCAAAAACATTCAGTACTTC
CDR3 protein: CASSEFGDILAKNIQYF
clone size: .
V gene: TRBV10-2
J gene: TRBJ2-4
D gene: .
CDR3 length: 17

CDR3 DNA: TGCGCCAGCAGCCAAGCTCCTAGCGGGGAACCCTACAATGAGCAGTTCTTC
CDR3 protein: CASSQAPSGEPYNEQFF
clone size: few
V gene: TRBV4-3
J gene: TRBJ2-1
D gene: TRBD2
CDR3 length: 17

CDR3 DNA: TGCGCCAGCAGCCAAGGTAGCGTGGATGGCTACACCTTC
CDR3 protein: CASSQGSVDGYTF
clone size: .
V gene: TRBV4-3
J gene: TRBJ1-2
D gene: .
CDR3 length: 13

CDR3 DNA: TGTGCCAGCAGCCCGGGACAGGGAAGCAATCAGCCCCAGCATTTT
CDR3 protein: CASSPGQGSNQPQHF
clone size: .
V gene: TRBV6-1
J gene: TRBJ1-5
D gene: TRBD1
CDR3 length: 15

CDR3 DNA: TGTGCCATCCTAAGGATCCCGCCCGCCGGGGACACCCGTTCCGGGGAGCTGTTTTTT
CDR3 protein: CAILRIPPAGDTRSGELFF
clone size: .
V gene: TRBV10-3
J gene: TRBJ2-2
D gene: .
CDR3 length: 19

CDR3 DNA: TGTGCCAGCAGCCCAAGCGGGGGGTCGGAAGAGACCCAGTACTTC
CDR3 protein: CASSPSGGSEETQYF
clone size: .
V gene: TRBV7-7
J gene: TRBJ2-5
D gene: TRBD2
CDR3 length: 15

CDR3 DNA: TGTGCCAGCAGCGTAGCTGTGGGGGGGAACACCGGGGAGCTGTTTTTT
CDR3 protein: CASSVAVGGNTGELFF
clone size: once
V gene: TRBV9
J gene: TRBJ2-2
D gene: .
CDR3 length: 16

CDR3 DNA: TGTGCCACCCTGCGACAGGCGTCCTACGAGCAGTACTTC
CDR3 protein: CATLRQASYEQYF
clone size: .
V gene: TRBV2
J gene: TRBJ2-7
D gene: .
CDR3 length: 13

CDR3 DNA: TGTGCCAGCAGTTACATGGGGAGGACAGGCGAGCAGTTCTTC
CDR3 protein: CASSYMGRTGEQFF
clone size: few
V gene: TRBV6-5
J gene: TRBJ2-1
D gene: .
CDR3 length: 14

CDR3 DNA: TGTGCCTGGAGTACCCGAGCGGGGGGGACCTTGGATACGCAGTATTTT
CDR3 protein: CAWSTRAGGTLDTQYF
clone size: .
V gene: TRBV30
J gene: TRBJ2-3
D gene: TRBD2
CDR3 length: 16

CDR3 DNA: TGTGCCAGCAGTGAATACCCAGGGGGAGGATCTTACAATGAGCAGTTCTTC
CDR3 protein: CASSEYPGGGSYNEQFF
clone size: .
V gene: TRBV25-1
J gene: TRBJ2-1
D gene: .
CDR3 length: 17

CDR3 DNA: TGTGCCAGCAGCTTGTTAGGGAGACTAGCGGGGGCCTACGAGCAGTACTTC
CDR3 protein: CASSLLGRLAGAYEQYF
clone size: .
V gene: TRBV11-2
J gene: TRBJ2-7
D gene: TRBD2
CDR3 length: 17

CDR3 DNA: TGTGCCAGCAGCTTGGATCAGGGGTTGAGCGAGCAGTACTTC
CDR3 protein: CASSLDQGLSEQYF
clone size: .
V gene: TRBV5-4
J gene: TRBJ2-7
D gene: .
CDR3 length: 14

CDR3 DNA: TGTGCCACCCGACAGGGGCTACCTCAAGAGACCCAGTACTTC
CDR3 protein: CATRQGLPQETQYF
clone size: .
V gene: TRBV28
J gene: TRBJ2-5
D gene: TRBD1
CDR3 length: 14

CDR3 DNA: TGTGCCAGCAGTGGGACTAGCGGCTACGAGCAGTACTTC
CDR3 protein: CASSGTSGYEQYF
clone size: once
V gene: TRBV2
J gene: TRBJ2-7
D gene: TRBD2
CDR3 length: 13

CDR3 DNA: TGTGCCAGCAGTAGACCGCCATGGGGGGAGAGAGGGGAGCTGTTTTTT
CDR3 protein: CASSRPPWGERGELFF
clone size: .
V gene: TRBV12-1
J gene: TRBJ2-2
D gene: .
CDR3 length: 16

CDR3 DNA: TGTGCCAGCAGACGCGGGGGGCTTCAAGAGACCCAGTACTTC
CDR3 protein: CASRRGGLQETQYF
clone size: .
V gene: TRBV5-6
J gene: TRBJ2-5
D gene: TRBD2
CDR3 length: 14

CDR3 DNA: TGTGCCAGCAGCTTCGCGGACGGGGATCAGCCCCAGCATTTT
CDR3 protein: CASSFADGDQPQHF
clone size: .
V gene: TRBV7-2
J gene: TRBJ1-5
D gene: .
CDR3 length: 14

CDR3 DNA: TGTGCCAGCAGTCCCACTAGCGGGGGGCGAAACACCGGGGAGCTGTTTTTT
CDR3 protein: CASSPTSGGRNTGELFF
clone size: .
V gene: TRBV6-4
J gene: TRBJ2-2
D gene: TRBD2
CDR3 length: 17

CDR3 DNA: TGTGCCAGCAGACGGGAAGAGACCCAGTACTTC
CDR3 protein: CASRREETQYF
clone size: .
V gene: TRBV7-2
J gene: TRBJ2-5
D gene: .
CDR3 length: 11

CDR3 DNA: TGTGCCAGTAGTATAGATGGAGGAGGGAACACTGAAGCTTTCTTT
CDR3 protein: CASSIDGGGNTEAFF
clone size: .
V gene: TRBV19
J gene: TRBJ1-1
D gene: .
CDR3 length: 15

CDR3 DNA: TGTGCCAGCAGCTTGGACAGGGACACTGAAGCTTTCTTT
CDR3 protein: CASSLDRDTEAFF
clone size: .
V gene: TRBV5-4
J gene: TRBJ1-1
D gene: .
CDR3 length: 13

CDR3 DNA: TGTGCCAGTAGTATCGCGGGGCATGGAAACACCATATATTTT
CDR3 protein: CASSIAGHGNTIYF
clone size: few
V gene: TRBV19
J gene: TRBJ1-3
D gene: .
CDR3 length: 14

CDR3 DNA: TGTGCCAGCAGCTTGCGGGGCCCGGACACTGAAGCTTTCTTT
CDR3 protein: CASSLRGPDTEAFF
clone size: .
V gene: TRBV7-2
J gene: TRBJ1-1
D gene: .
CDR3 length: 14

CDR3 DNA: TGCGCCAGCAGCTTGTGGGGGCTCGACACTGAAGCTTTCTTT
CDR3 protein: CASSLWGLDTEAFF
clone size: .
V gene: TRBV5-1
J gene: TRBJ1-1
D gene: .
CDR3 length: 14

CDR3 DNA: TGTGCCAGCAGCAAAAGGGGCATCGTCCTGCCTTACGAGCAGTACTTC
CDR3 protein: CASSKRGIVLPYEQYF
clone size: .
V gene: TRBV21-1
J gene: TRBJ2-7
D gene: .
CDR3 length: 16